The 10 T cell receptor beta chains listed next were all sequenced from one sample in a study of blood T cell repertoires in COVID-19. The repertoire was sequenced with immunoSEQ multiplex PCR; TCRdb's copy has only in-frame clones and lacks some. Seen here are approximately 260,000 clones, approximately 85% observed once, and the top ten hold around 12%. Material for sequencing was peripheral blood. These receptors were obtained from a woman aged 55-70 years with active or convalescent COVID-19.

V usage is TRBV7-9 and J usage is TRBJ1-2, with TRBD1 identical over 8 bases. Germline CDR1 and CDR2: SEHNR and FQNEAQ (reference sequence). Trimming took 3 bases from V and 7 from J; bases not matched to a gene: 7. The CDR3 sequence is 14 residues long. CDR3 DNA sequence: TGTGCCAGCAGCTTCGGGCAGGGGGCTCTTGGCTACACCTTC. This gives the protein CASSFGQGALGYTF.

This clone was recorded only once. CDR3 residues: CASSRRQTQETQYF. CDR3 nucleotide sequence: TGTGCCAGTAGTCGGCGACAGACCCAAGAGACCCAGTACTTC. This chain joins TRBV19 and TRBJ2-5; D may be TRBD1 (5 bases). The V and J ends lost 5 bases and 1 base respectively, with 11 bases between them. CDR1 and CDR2 from the germline V gene are LNHDA and SQIVND (reference sequence). This CDR3 spans 14 amino acids.

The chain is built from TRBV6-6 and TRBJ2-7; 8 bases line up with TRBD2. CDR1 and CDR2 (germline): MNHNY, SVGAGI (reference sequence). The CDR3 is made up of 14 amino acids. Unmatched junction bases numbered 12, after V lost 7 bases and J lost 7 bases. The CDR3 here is CASTKAGGSEEQYF. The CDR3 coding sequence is TGTGCCAGCACCAAGGCGGGGGGCTCGGAGGAGCAGTACTTC.

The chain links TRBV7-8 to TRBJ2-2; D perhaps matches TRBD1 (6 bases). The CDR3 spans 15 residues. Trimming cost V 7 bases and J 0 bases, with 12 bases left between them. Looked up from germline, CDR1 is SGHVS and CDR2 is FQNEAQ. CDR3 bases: TGTGCCAGCAACTCACAGGGCTCGAACACCGGGGAGCTGTTTTTT. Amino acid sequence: CASNSQGSNTGELFF.

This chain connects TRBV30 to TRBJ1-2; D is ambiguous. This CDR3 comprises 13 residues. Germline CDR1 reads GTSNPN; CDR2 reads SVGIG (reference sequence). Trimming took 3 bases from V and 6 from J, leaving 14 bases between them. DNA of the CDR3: TGTGCCTGGAGCCCCACCGGGGAGAATGGCTACACCTTC. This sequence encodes CAWSPTGENGYTF.

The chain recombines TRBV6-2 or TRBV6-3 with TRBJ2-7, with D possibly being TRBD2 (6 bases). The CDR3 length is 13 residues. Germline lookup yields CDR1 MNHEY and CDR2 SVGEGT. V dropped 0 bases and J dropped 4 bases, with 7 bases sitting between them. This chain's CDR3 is CASSYSGLYEQYF. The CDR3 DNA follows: TGTGCCAGCAGTTACTCGGGACTTTACGAGCAGTACTTC.

The CDR3 sequence is CSVWTAYEQYF. The CDR3 DNA is TGCAGCGTCTGGACAGCCTACGAGCAGTACTTC. The chain carries TRBV29-1 and TRBJ2-7; TRBD1 might be the D (6 bases). V lost 6 bases, J lost 2 bases, and 8 bases lay in between. The CDR3 runs 11 residues. Germline loops: CDR1 SQVTM, CDR2 ANQGSEA.

CDR3 amino acids: CASSLGLAETQYF. DNA of the CDR3: TGTGCCAGCAGCTTGGGACTAGCGGAGACCCAGTACTTC. The J gene is TRBJ2-5, the V gene TRBV7-3, with TRBD2 identical over 10 bases. The CDR3 loop spans 13 amino acids. Unmatched junction bases numbered 0, after V lost 3 bases and J lost 5 bases. CDR1 is SGHTA, CDR2 FQGTGA, per germline.

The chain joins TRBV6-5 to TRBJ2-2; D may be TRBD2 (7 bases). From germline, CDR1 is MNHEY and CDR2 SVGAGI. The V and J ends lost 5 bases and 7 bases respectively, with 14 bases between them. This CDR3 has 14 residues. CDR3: CASSQGRDRGELFF. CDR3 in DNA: TGTGCCAGCAGTCAGGGGAGGGACCGCGGGGAGCTGTTTTTT.

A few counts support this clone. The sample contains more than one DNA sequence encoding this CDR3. CDR3 sequence: CASSLRGYEQYF. The CDR3 region has the DNA TGTGCCAGCAGTTTACGAGGTTACGAGCAGTACTTC. The chain carries TRBV12-3 or TRBV12-4 and TRBJ2-7; no clear D gene. The V end was cut by 2 bases, the J end by 4 bases, with 6 bases between. CDR3 length: 12 amino acids.